These T cell receptor beta chains were read from a single sample in a study of blood T cells in healthy people across ages. TCRdb redid the calling of the 5' RACE reads with MiXCR, one entry per CDR3 protein. This sample has 790,000 or so distinct CDR3 sequences, with roughly 50% found just once. The specimen was blood. These receptors were obtained from a man between 40 and 49 years old in good health. Both conserved end residues are part of each CDR3. D genes are given only for firm matches. Size values are once, few and many counts, or a class for expanded clones, and some rows have none.

J: TRBJ2-7
size: few
V: TRBV7-2
D: TRBD1
CDR3: CASSIWTGGSYEQYF
DNA: TGTGCCAGCAGCATTTGGACAGGCGGCTCCTACGAGCAGTACTTC

J: TRBJ2-3
size: few
V: TRBV7-9
D: NA
CDR3: CASSRSGPRSTDTQYF
DNA: TGTGCCAGCAGCCGAAGTGGGCCACGTAGCACAGATACGCAGTATTTT

J: TRBJ1-6
size: few
V: TRBV20-1
D: NA
CDR3: CSARSRQRNDNSPLHF
DNA: TGCAGTGCTAGATCCCGGCAGCGTAATGATAATTCACCCCTCCACTTT

J: TRBJ2-7
size: NA
V: TRBV4-2
D: NA
CDR3: CASSLLGGTEQYF
DNA: TGTGCCAGCAGCCTCTTGGGCGGTACCGAGCAGTACTTC

J: TRBJ2-3
size: NA
V: TRBV7-2
D: NA
CDR3: CASSLADGRDAQYF
DNA: TGTGCCAGCAGCTTAGCGGATGGCCGGGACGCGCAGTATTTT

J: TRBJ2-7
size: NA
V: TRBV9
D: NA
CDR3: CASSARDGLSYEQYF
DNA: TGTGCCAGCAGTGCGAGGGACGGACTATCCTACGAGCAGTACTTC

J: TRBJ1-5
size: NA
V: TRBV27
D: NA
CDR3: CASSLSAVSNQPQHF
DNA: TGTGCCAGCAGTTTATCAGCGGTTAGCAATCAGCCCCAGCATTTT

J: TRBJ2-3
size: few
V: TRBV20-1
D: TRBD2
CDR3: CSARYSPPAGGDGGTDTQYF
DNA: TGCAGTGCTAGATATTCCCCCCCAGCTGGGGGGGATGGTGGCACAGATACGCAGTATTTT

J: TRBJ1-5
size: NA
V: TRBV6-6
D: NA
CDR3: CATQPGGYGNQPQHF
DNA: TGTGCCACCCAACCTGGAGGGTACGGCAATCAGCCCCAGCATTTT

J: TRBJ2-7
size: NA
V: TRBV14
D: TRBD1
CDR3: CASSPSGRGQGAYEQYF
DNA: TGTGCCAGCAGCCCAAGTGGAAGGGGACAGGGGGCCTACGAGCAGTACTTC

J: TRBJ2-7
size: few
V: TRBV5-1
D: NA
CDR3: CASLRPYEQYF
DNA: TGCGCCAGCCTCCGTCCCTACGAGCAGTACTTC

J: TRBJ2-7
size: NA
V: TRBV5-1
D: TRBD1
CDR3: CASRHDRGSSEQYF
DNA: TGCGCCAGCAGACACGACAGGGGTTCGTCCGAGCAGTACTTC

J: TRBJ2-3
size: NA
V: TRBV4-3
D: NA
CDR3: CASSQALANTDTQYF
DNA: TGCGCCAGCAGCCAAGCACTAGCCAACACAGATACGCAGTATTTT

J: TRBJ1-2
size: few
V: TRBV3-1
D: NA
CDR3: CASSQGGDVNTF
DNA: TGTGCCAGCAGCCAAGGGGGGGATGTCAACACCTTC

J: TRBJ1-6
size: NA
V: TRBV15
D: NA
CDR3: CATRKTGSSYNSPLHF
DNA: TGTGCCACCAGAAAAACAGGGAGCTCCTATAATTCACCCCTCCACTTT

J: TRBJ2-1
size: NA
V: TRBV7-2
D: TRBD2
CDR3: CASSLEGTSADLSYNKQFF
DNA: TGTGCCAGCAGCTTAGAAGGGACTAGCGCTGACCTTTCCTACAATAAGCAGTTCTTC

J: TRBJ2-1
size: many
V: TRBV6-5
D: TRBD2
CDR3: CASKPEGSGNPTSFF
DNA: TGTGCCAGCAAACCCGAGGGTAGCGGGAACCCGACGTCGTTCTTC

J: TRBJ1-1
size: NA
V: TRBV15
D: NA
CDR3: CATGLSLNTEAFF
DNA: TGTGCCACCGGTCTCTCATTGAACACTGAAGCTTTCTTT

J: TRBJ1-5
size: NA
V: TRBV2
D: NA
CDR3: CASRKGRPNQPQHF
DNA: TGTGCCAGCAGAAAGGGACGGCCCAATCAGCCCCAGCATTTT

J: TRBJ2-4
size: few
V: TRBV7-2
D: NA
CDR3: CASSLVGTTAKNIQYF
DNA: TGTGCCAGCAGCTTAGTCGGGACGACAGCCAAAAACATTCAGTACTTC